These 7 T cell receptor beta chains were all obtained from the same sample, sequenced in a study of tumor and adjacent non-tumor tissue in lung cancer. The library came from three nested PCR rounds adapted from ARM-PCR protocols. TCRdb re-called the multiplex PCR reads through MiXCR, storing one row per CDR3 protein. Among 65,000 to 75,000 distinct CDR3 sequences listed, 73% were seen once. No cell sorting was done before RNA was extracted from the tissue. The sequencing input was lung tumor tissue. These receptors originate from a man aged 55 to 70 with non-small cell lung cancer.

As concerns this clonotype: A much bigger clone sits one base away, suggesting this may be a read error. The rearrangement links TRBV20-1 to TRBJ2-4; D gene uncertain. This CDR3 contains 13 residues. Looked up from germline, CDR1 is DFQATT and CDR2 is SNEGSKA (reference sequence). DNA of the CDR3: TGCTGTGCTGTCACGATAGCCAAAAACATTCAGTACTTC. This codes for CCAVTIAKNIQYF.

As concerns this clonotype: Given the absence of the conserved phenylalanine or tryptophan at the CDR3 end, a read error is likely. The chain has TRBV6-5 and TRBJ1-1; D is undetermined. Germline V gives CDR1 MNHEY, CDR2 SVGAGI. This CDR3 region has 15 residues. Written as DNA, the CDR3 is TGTGTCAGCAGTTACTCCCGCAGAGGTGGGGCTGAAGCTTTCGTT. It translates to CVSSYSRRGGAEAFV.

Regarding this clonotype: Given a much more abundant clone one base away, this may be a read error. The chain has TRBV6-6 and TRBJ2-1; perhaps TRBD2 as D (6 bases). This CDR3 contains 12 residues. Per germline, CDR1 MNHNY and CDR2 SVGAGI (reference sequence). This CDR3 is CAGSPEGMGQFF. In DNA form, the CDR3 reads TGTGCCGGCAGTCCGGAGGGTATGGGGCAGTTCTTC.

On this clonotype itself: A junction end diverges from the germline sequence, so it may reflect a read error. The gene calls are TRBV20-1 and TRBJ2-5; D could derive from TRBD1 or TRBD2 (6 bases each). The V gene's germline CDR1 is DFQATT and CDR2 SNEGSKA (reference sequence). CDR3 length: 15 residues. The CDR3 coding sequence is TGCAGTCCTAGGTCGAGGGGGGACGTCATGGAGACCCAGTACTTC. It specifies CSPRSRGDVMETQYF.

Turning to this clonotype: Since the CDR3 does not end with the conserved phenylalanine or tryptophan, this likely comes from a read error. No DNA is shown, since the ends of the CDR3 on it are uncertain; the CDR3 is the one TCRdb lists. The chain joins TRBV29-1 to TRBJ2-5; the table names TRBD1, a call not compared with the DNA. Germline CDR1 reads SQVTM; CDR2 reads ANQGSEA. Ends included, the CDR3 has 13 residues. The chain's CDR3 is CSVETGMQGTQYY.

Comments on this clonotype: The junction and the germline gene differ at one end; a read error may be behind it. V and J are TRBV6-6 and TRBJ2-7; TRBD1 or TRBD2 may be the D gene (5 bases each). Germline CDR1 MNHNY, CDR2 SVGAGI (reference sequence). The CDR3 is 15 residues long. CDR3 nucleotide sequence: TGTGCCAGTAGTTACGTACGGGACGGAGCCTACGAGCAATACTTC. The encoded protein is CASSYVRDGAYEQYF.

The J gene is TRBJ1-6, the V gene TRBV28; maybe TRBD1 (5 bases). The CDR3 has 14 amino acids. The ends were cut back, 10 bases at V and 10 bases at J, with 20 bases in the middle. In germline, CDR1 is MDHEN, CDR2 SYDVKM. The chain's CDR3 is CAIRSGDLNSPLHF. The DNA of the CDR3 is TGTGCCATCAGGTCGGGGGATTTAAACTCACCCCTCCACTTT.